This section outlines one T cell receptor beta chain sequence together with its context. Its antigen specificity is not known. No per-base quality is available; no much larger clone lies one base away. TCR CDR3 regions were amplified from genomic DNA by multiplex PCR using the deep immunoSEQ assay. Genomic DNA extracted from each cell subset was distributed evenly over all wells of several immunoSEQ 96-well plates, and each plate served as one replicate. Each replicate PCR for sorted subsets received about 210 ng genomic DNA, equal to tens of thousands of T cell genomes. Purified libraries were measured with a Qubit 3.0 fluorometer, size-checked on a Bioanalyzer 2100, and measured again with the KAPA Library Quantification kit. Every immunoSEQ 96-well plate was sequenced on a separate single-read 150-cycle Illumina NextSeq 550 flow cell. In the paper's pipeline: Because only junctional sequences without quality scores were contained in the immunoSEQ output, filtering matching that applied to full-length reads could not be performed. To assign V/J genes and CDR3, sequences were annotated using PyIR, a Python wrapper for IgBLAST v1.9, with IMGT germline references. Any read was removed if the V/J assignment was weak (E-value above 1e-6), the CDR3 was missing, or the read contained stop codons, out-of-frame junctions, or ambiguous translated residues. V3J clonotypes were defined by identical inferred V gene, J gene, and CDR3 amino acid sequence. Percentage overlap between repertoires was calculated by dividing the number of shared unique clonotypes by the size of the smaller repertoire. RTK rarefaction, the Chao1 estimator, and Recon v2.1 estimates of unobserved clonotypes were used to assess repertoire richness. Generation probabilities were computed with OLGA for all TCRbeta clonotypes obtained by the gDNA method from a few donors. TCRdb took this table from immuneACCESS and kept in-frame rearrangements with V and J called. Such tables lack part of the clones; where checked against another copy, unresolved V genes explain under half of the gap, and the rest is unexplained. The V and J calls and clone size come from that table; D and trimming were worked out from the DNA. The sample table lists 1.4 million to 1.5 million clones, approximately 97% of them with a count of one. Together, the top ten hold about 1.2% of the sample.

Healthy HIV-negative adults with no recently reported acute infections or vaccinations were included as donors. Only Caucasian adults living in Nashville, Tennessee, USA were represented among the donors. CD4+ T cells were enriched by magnetic negative selection, after which naive cells were positively selected on CD45RA and the negative fraction was taken as the memory subset. After blood collection by leukapheresis, PBMCs were isolated using Ficoll-Histopaque density gradient centrifugation and then cryopreserved in the vapor phase of liquid nitrogen. Analytical flow cytometry was used to check the purity and quantity of each magnetically sorted T cell population. Genomic DNA was isolated from each sorted fraction and quantified by UV absorbance on a Nanodrop 2000c. Counted from cysteine to phenylalanine, this CDR3 has 18 amino acids. This entry keeps only the CDR3 DNA: 54 bases, framed from base 1. The V end gives up 3 bases and the J end 4 bases, leaving 21 bases in the junction not matched to a gene. According to the germline V gene (reference sequence), CDR1 reads GTSNPN and CDR2 reads SVGIG.

The data were obtained in a study of shared clonotypes between healthy human individuals (dated by TCRdb to 2020 to 2022). Background on the whole study: The cohort included three men and a couple of women between 18 and 49 years of age. Per donor, three plates each were used for CD4 naive and CD4 memory, two for CD8 naive, and one for CD8 memory. To estimate repertoire size and how much clonotype sharing occurs between individuals, the study deeply sequenced the blood TCR repertoires of roughly 5 healthy adults. To increase sequencing depth and limit assay-specific biases, different laboratories used diverse techniques to prepare libraries and sequence TCR repertoires. Per donor, leukapheresis produced somewhere between about 0.8 and 9 billion PBMCs.

Results the study describes overall, beyond this receptor: Naive subsets generally had larger estimated clonotype richness than memory subsets. Incomplete sequencing was indicated by rarefaction of sorted-subset datasets, despite the large sequencing depth. Because the study included only a small number of donors, the genetic and exposure-history diversity represented was limited. Sampling was restricted to blood, and TCR repertoires in tissue are likely to differ from TCR repertoires in blood. Pairwise subsampling led to the expectation that sequencing depth would affect the degree of clonotype sharing among donors. Sharing across a handful of donors was observed for approximately 5% of naive CD4, over 3% of naive CD8, 2.3% of memory CD4, and 0.4% of memory CD8 clonotypes. Compared with non-shared clonotypes, clonotypes shared by all four sorted-subset donors had higher generation probabilities.

The receptor comes from a man aged 25-45 years in good health. Sequences were obtained from naive CD4+ T cells sorted from blood. The cell subset or site label here, explained by the study, means: CD45RA+ positively selected. The V and J genes are TRBV30 and TRBJ2-7, and TRBD2 aligns with 7 junction nucleotides. In nucleotides, the sequence is TGTGCCTGGAGCCCAAATCTGGTCCTTGCGGGAGCACGGTACGAGCAGTACTTC. Translated, this is CAWSPNLVLAGARYEQYF.